This TCR beta chain derives from a study of blood T cell repertoires in COVID-19. Study background: In each case, the material was cDNA or gDNA derived from T cells, B-cell-depleted T cells, or PBMCs.

This clone has only one observation. Assay used: immunoSEQ multiplex PCR; TCRdb lists only in-frame clones, some missing. The sample yields 210,000 or so clones, approximately 80% seen once. V trimming: 4 bases; J trimming: 7 bases; junction bases outside the gene matches: 12. Germline loops: CDR1 SGHAT, CDR2 FQDESV (reference sequence). The CDR3 contains 15 residues. The TCR comes from a man younger than 45 with acute COVID-19. The rearrangement uses TRBV11-1 and TRBJ2-7; 8 nucleotides match TRBD1. Material for sequencing was PBMCs or T cells enriched from blood (not recorded which). The CDR3: CASSSGQELLKEQYF. Here the CDR3 DNA reads TGTGCCAGCAGCTCGGGACAGGAATTGTTGAAGGAGCAGTACTTC.